This T cell receptor (beta chain) was profiled in a study of regulatory T cells in long-lasting Graves disease. The V end lost 7 bases, the J end lost 5 bases, and 15 bases lay between the germline ends. Germline CDR1 and CDR2: SNHLY and FYNNEI. The CDR3 totals 13 residues. This clonotype showed up just a few times. Researchers made TCR beta libraries by using iRepertoire HTBI primers and running Arm-PCR on CDR3 regions. TCRdb ran MiXCR on the multiplex PCR reads and lists one entry per CDR3 protein. The sample lists 400,000 to 650,000 distinct CDR3 sequences; roughly a sixth were seen once. Indicated time point: newly diagnosed GD, antithyroid drugs for less than 3 months. RNA extracted from PBMCs served as the sequencing template. These data are also associated with another study on T cells in Graves' hyperthyroidism and ophthalmopathy. That paper notes: Disease duration under 2 months; hyperthyroidism patients were aged 18 to 65.

The receptor comes from a woman aged 40 to 65 with Graves disease. The chain recombines TRBV2 with TRBJ2-7, with D perhaps being TRBD1 or TRBD2 (5 bases each). The source material was peripheral blood mononuclear cells (PBMCs), sampled at new diagnosis, from a patient treated with antithyroid drugs. Written as DNA, the CDR3 is TGTGCCAGCATCGGGACGGCTAAGAACGAGCAGTACTTC. Amino acids: CASIGTAKNEQYF.